This TCR beta chain was sequenced during a study of cytomegalovirus exposure and HLA in healthy donors. The PCR made use of 60 Vbeta and 13 Jbeta primers. Measured with immunoSEQ multiplex PCR; TCRdb has only the in-frame clones, and not every one. The sample yields about 160,000 clones, roughly four fifths seen once. CDR1 is KGHSH, CDR2 LQKENI, per germline. This CDR3 has 15 amino acids. V trimming: 3 bases; J trimming: 7 bases; junction bases outside the gene matches: 11. The chain recombines TRBV18 with TRBJ2-7; 8 bases line up with TRBD1. The sequence derives from a man aged 45 to 65 in good health and CMV-seropositive. The sample was PBMCs. This CDR3 is CASSPLPGQANEQYF. DNA of the CDR3: TGTGCCAGCTCACCTTTGCCGGGACAGGCTAATGAGCAGTACTTC.